This TCR beta chain was recorded in a study of T cells in Graves' hyperthyroidism and ophthalmopathy (dated by TCRdb to 2018 to 2020). With respect to the entire study: A discovery cohort of about a hundred patients, roughly 45 with Graves' ophthalmopathy and about 58 with stable Graves' hyperthyroidism, was used to find distinguishing TCR V-J signatures. Whether ophthalmopathy could be predicted prospectively was tested in an independent validation cohort made up of fewer than 20 hyperthyroidism patients plus 17 patients who later progressed to ophthalmopathy. The 90 to 100 discovery patients were randomly split 7:3 into training and test sets. Thyroid tissue and blood T-cell repertoires from roughly 6 Graves' hyperthyroidism patients were also compared in the study. Following sampling, methimazole starting at 30 mg daily was given to hyperthyroidism patients, and high-dose intravenous methylprednisolone was given to ophthalmopathy patients. TCR Vbeta CDR3 sequencing of 140 or so peripheral blood samples (roughly 41 ophthalmopathy, under 80 hyperthyroidism and around 17 progressor patients) is reported in the paper. Study-wide conclusions, independent of this receptor: In validation, the model predicted progression to ophthalmopathy with just under 71% sensitivity and 72.22% specificity, a median of approximately 6.7 months before onset. Blood samples also contained most of the expanded thyroid clonotypes (frequency above 0.001), which suggests that blood repertoires may reflect thyroid immune responses. Ophthalmopathy was separated from stable hyperthyroidism by a 13 V-J signature model, with approximately 86% sensitivity and around 81% specificity obtained in cross-validation and 80%/75% obtained in testing. No statistical method was used to set the sample size in advance, and investigators knew the group allocation.

This clonotype has at least ten counts. Its antigen is unknown. Base quality data are lacking; no much larger clone is found one base away. Amplification of TCR beta CDR3 regions was carried out from RNA transcripts. The TCR CDR3 was subjected to a first round of RT-PCR using the HTBI primer set and the Qiagen OneStep RT-PCR kit. A second multiplex PCR round built the libraries, followed by size selection and purification. Libraries were sequenced paired-end with 100 bp reads on an Illumina HiSeq2000. As for how the authors treated the data: SOAPnuke was used to process the raw data, with reads discarded if the reads contained adapters or uncalled bases, had a mean Phred below 15, or lacked an exact constant-primer or identifier match. High-quality paired reads were merged using COPE v1.2.5, and each unique nucleotide sequence was defined as a clonotype. MiTCR v1.1 was used to align clonotypes to the IMGT TRBV, TRBD and TRBJ reference segments. The analysis was restricted to V-J combinations with a frequency above 0.0001, which together covered roughly 99% of the repertoires. A TCS score was defined as the ratio between F50 (clonal expansion) and ExV (chaos), using BLOSUM62-based TCRdist between CDR3 peptides within each V-J. Welch's t-statistics and random forest reduced 500 to 550 V-J features to about 13, which were used in a naive Bayes classifier (R e1071). The similarity between thyroid and blood repertoires was quantified using the Morisita-Horn index. Using fastp at Q25 and MiXCR, TCRdb reprocessed the public reads and kept productive beta chains. Each CDR3 protein gets just one entry, which takes the most common genes and DNA from the rows behind it. TCRdb's processing, not the authors' own work, is the source of the V and J calls. Across this sample there are 650,000 to 800,000 distinct CDR3 sequences, with 45% seen only once. The top ten constitute more than 7% of the sample.

Any patient with an uncontrolled infection, another autoimmune disease, pregnancy or lactation was excluded. Diagnoses were based on clinical symptoms, serum thyroxine and TRAb, thyroid ultrasound and orbital computed tomography. Total RNA was extracted with Trizol reagent, and quality was checked on an Agilent 2100 Bioanalyzer. Including the terminal cysteine and phenylalanine, the CDR3 comprises 13 residues. Kept here is only the CDR3 DNA, which spans 39 bases and is read in frame from base 1. Reading the germline V gene (reference sequence) gives CDR1 LNHDA and CDR2 SQIVND. V is pared back by 5 bases and J by 0 bases, with 7 bases lying between the germline termini.

The chain is assembled from TRBV19 and TRBJ1-2, with the D segment identity uncertain. Sequenced material: peripheral blood or thyroid tissue (not recorded which). The clonotype was recovered from an adult man with Graves' disease, either hyperthyroidism or ophthalmopathy (not recorded which). At the DNA level, the sequence is TGTGCCAGTAGTCCTGCTGCTAACTATGGCTACACCTTC. Its protein is CASSPAANYGYTF.